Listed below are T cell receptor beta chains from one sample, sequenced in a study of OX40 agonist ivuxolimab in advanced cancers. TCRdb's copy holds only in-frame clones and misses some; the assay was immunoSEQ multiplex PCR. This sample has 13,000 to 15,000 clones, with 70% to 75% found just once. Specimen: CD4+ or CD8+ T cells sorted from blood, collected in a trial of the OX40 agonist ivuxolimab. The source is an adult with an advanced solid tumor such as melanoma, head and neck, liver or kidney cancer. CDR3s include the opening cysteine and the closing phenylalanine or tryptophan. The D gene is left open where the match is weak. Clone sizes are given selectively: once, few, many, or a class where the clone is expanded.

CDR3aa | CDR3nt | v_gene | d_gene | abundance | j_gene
CASRLVSGRSEQYF | TGCGCCAGCAGGCTGGTAAGCGGGAGATCCGAGCAGTACTTC | TRBV5-1 | TRBD2 | medium-sized | TRBJ2-7
CASSSTLTYEQYF | TGTGCCAGCAGCTCGACACTCACCTACGAGCAGTACTTC | TRBV5-6 | - | once | TRBJ2-7
CASSYLRTGGPEAFF | TGTGCCAGCAGTTACTTAAGGACAGGGGGCCCTGAAGCTTTCTTT | TRBV6-5 | TRBD1 | - | TRBJ1-1
CASSPRTSGRKTGELFF | TGTGCCAGCAGCCCCCGGACTAGCGGGAGGAAGACCGGGGAGCTGTTTTTT | TRBV7-8 | TRBD2 | - | TRBJ2-2
CASSFRDRVYEQYF | TGTGCCAGCAGTTTCCGGGACAGGGTCTACGAGCAGTACTTC | TRBV6-5 | TRBD1 | - | TRBJ2-7
CSVESPPKNIQYF | TGCAGCGTTGAGAGTCCCCCCAAAAACATTCAGTACTTC | TRBV29-1 | - | - | TRBJ2-4
CAWSAFDDQPQHF | TGTGCCTGGAGTGCCTTCGACGATCAGCCCCAGCATTTT | TRBV30 | - | - | TRBJ1-5
CASSLVRYGDTQYF | TGTGCCAGCAGCTTGGTACGCTACGGGGATACGCAGTATTTT | TRBV7-2 | - | - | TRBJ2-3
CASSIGRVSGNQPQHF | TGTGCCAGTAGTATCGGTAGGGTTTCGGGCAATCAGCCCCAGCATTTT | TRBV19 | - | - | TRBJ1-5
CASSYSKGQGYGYTF | TGTGCCAGCAGTTACTCGAAGGGTCAGGGTTATGGCTACACCTTC | TRBV6-5 | - | few | TRBJ1-2
CASSQDTGTSGRAPDTQYF | TGTGCCAGCAGCCAAGACACTGGGACTAGCGGGAGGGCCCCAGATACGCAGTATTTT | TRBV14 | TRBD2 | - | TRBJ2-3
CASNERWTSGRISYEQFF | TGCGCCAGCAACGAACGGTGGACTAGCGGGAGAATTTCCTATGAGCAGTTCTTC | TRBV10-2 | TRBD2 | few | TRBJ2-1
CASSLGPYQETQYF | TGTGCCAGCAGTCTGGGACCGTACCAAGAGACCCAGTACTTC | TRBV2 | - | - | TRBJ2-5
CASSLGVNSNQPQHF | TGTGCCAGCAGTTTAGGGGTGAATAGCAATCAGCCCCAGCATTTT | TRBV28 | - | - | TRBJ1-5
CASSQTLGEGRRNEQFF | TGCGCCAGCAGCCAGACACTGGGAGAGGGGCGAAGGAATGAGCAGTTCTTC | TRBV4-1 | - | - | TRBJ2-1
CASSLVVGVNTEAFF | TGTGCCAGCAGCTTGGTGGTGGGGGTGAACACTGAAGCTTTCTTT | TRBV5-4 | - | - | TRBJ1-1
CASSFGVSYEQYF | TGTGCCAGCAGTTTCGGGGTCTCCTACGAGCAGTACTTC | TRBV27 | - | - | TRBJ2-7
CASSQTTGEAYEQYF | TGTGCCAGCAGCCAAACGACAGGGGAAGCGTACGAGCAGTACTTC | TRBV9 | TRBD1 | - | TRBJ2-7
CASSLSGSSYNEQFF | TGTGCCAGCAGCCTTAGCGGGAGCTCCTACAATGAGCAGTTCTTC | TRBV7-3 | TRBD2 | - | TRBJ2-1
CASSTHFLSEAFF | TGTGCCAGCAGCACCCACTTTCTTTCTGAAGCTTTCTTT | TRBV9 | - | few | TRBJ1-1
CASSQVGQLSGANVLTF | TGTGCCAGCAGCCAAGTCGGGCAGCTCTCTGGGGCCAACGTCCTGACTTTC | TRBV14 | - | few | TRBJ2-6
CASSFGLIEQFF | TGTGCCAGCAGCTTTGGGCTGATTGAGCAGTTCTTC | TRBV7-8 | - | - | TRBJ2-1
CASSFTGQATYHNEQFF | TGTGCCAGCAGTTTTACTGGACAAGCTACTTATCACAATGAGCAGTTCTTC | TRBV7-2 | - | medium-sized | TRBJ2-1
CASSIYGDRPYEQYF | TGTGCCAGTAGTATTTACGGAGACAGACCCTACGAGCAGTACTTC | TRBV19 | - | - | TRBJ2-7
CASSEGAVQETQYF | TGTGCCAGCAGTGAAGGGGCAGTCCAAGAGACCCAGTACTTC | TRBV2 | - | - | TRBJ2-5
CASSFPETHGYTF | TGTGCCAGCAGTTTCCCCGAGACGCACGGCTACACCTTC | TRBV28 | - | - | TRBJ1-2
CASSKLGADTQYF | TGTGCCAGCAGTAAACTGGGGGCAGATACGCAGTATTTT | TRBV6-6 | - | - | TRBJ2-3
CASSLRWPGPADTQYF | TGTGCCAGCAGCTTACGGTGGCCCGGCCCAGCAGATACGCAGTATTTT | TRBV11-2 | - | - | TRBJ2-3
CASSPINSYEQYF | TGTGCCAGTAGTCCGATAAACTCCTACGAGCAGTACTTC | TRBV19 | - | - | TRBJ2-7
CASSLSGQGEGYTF | TGTGCCAGCAGCTTATCTGGACAGGGGGAGGGCTACACCTTC | TRBV7-9 | TRBD1 | - | TRBJ1-2